This T cell receptor (beta chain) comes out of a study of regulatory T cells in long-lasting Graves disease. Study observations and caveats: Persistent cases favored TRBV28, TRBJ1-2 and TRBJ2-5.

Noted time point: newly diagnosed GD, antithyroid drugs for less than 3 months. Following extraction of RNA from PBMCs, that RNA was used to make the TCR library. According to the study, TCR beta libraries were built with iRepertoire HTBI primers and CDR3-region Arm-PCR. TCRdb recomputed calls from the multiplex PCR reads with MiXCR, one row per CDR3 protein. The data show more than 450,000 distinct CDR3 sequences, 12% seen once. V dropped 4 bases and J dropped 5 bases, with 18 bases sitting between them. The CDR3 covers 15 residues. Germline values: CDR1 LGHDT, CDR2 YNNKEL (reference sequence). For this clonotype: Its specificity is not known.

This same sample was also taken into another study, of T cells in Graves' hyperthyroidism and ophthalmopathy. In that study: Clinical symptoms, serum thyroxine and TRAb, thyroid ultrasound and orbital computed tomography were used for the diagnoses. TCR CDR3 underwent first-round RT-PCR with the HTBI primer set. Progression to ophthalmopathy was predicted a median of roughly 6.8 months early.

The chain couples TRBV3-1 to TRBJ2-7; no clear D gene. The source is a woman aged 25 to 39 with Graves disease. This sample comprised peripheral blood mononuclear cells (PBMCs), obtained at new diagnosis, from a patient treated with antithyroid drugs. DNA of the CDR3: TGTGCCAGCAGCCTCACCGGCGGCGCTTTGGACGAGCAGTACTTC. The encoded protein is CASSLTGGALDEQYF.